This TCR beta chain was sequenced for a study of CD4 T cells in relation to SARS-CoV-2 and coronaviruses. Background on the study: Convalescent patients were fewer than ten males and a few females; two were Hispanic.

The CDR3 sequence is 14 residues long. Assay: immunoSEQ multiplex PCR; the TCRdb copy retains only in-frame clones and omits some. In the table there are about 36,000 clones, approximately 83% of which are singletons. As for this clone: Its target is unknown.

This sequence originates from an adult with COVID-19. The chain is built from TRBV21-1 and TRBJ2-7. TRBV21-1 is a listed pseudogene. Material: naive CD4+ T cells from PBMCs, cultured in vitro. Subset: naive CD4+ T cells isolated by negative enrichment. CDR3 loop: CASNGPLPLYEQYF. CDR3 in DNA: TGTGCCAGCAATGGTCCTCTCCCCCTCTACGAGCAGTACTTC.